This TCR beta chain appears in the sequencing data of a study of identical twins. Findings and caveats of the study: Out-of-frame alpha sequences common to twins exhibited a surplus of low generation probability. A lower insertion count was a feature of abundant cord blood beta clonotypes, with no such feature in memory repertoires.

TCRdb reanalysed the 5' RACE reads using MiXCR and keeps one entry per CDR3 protein. The sample lists about 890,000 distinct CDR3 sequences, around 12% occurring once. Germline values: CDR1 SEHNR, CDR2 FQNEAQ (reference sequence). The CDR3 extends over 15 amino acids. V lost 4 bases to trimming and J lost 2 bases, with 14 bases between them. This clonotype came up a few times. Its target is not known. The sample was also reused in another study, on yellow fever vaccine responses in identical twins.

The clonotype comes from a woman aged 18-30 years in good health. Sequenced sample: PBMCs. The rearrangement uses TRBV7-9 and TRBJ2-5; TRBD2 might be the D (6 bases). The CDR3 is CASSSFHGGQETQYF. The CDR3 DNA reads TGTGCCAGCAGCTCCTTTCATGGGGGGCAAGAGACCCAGTACTTC. Combining the CDR3 with reference TRBV7-9 and TRBJ2-5 gives the whole variable domain DTGVSQNPRHKITKRGQNVTFRCDPISEHNRLYWYRQTLGQGPEFLTYFQNEAQLEKSRLLSDRFSAERPKGSFSTLEIQRTEQGDSAMYLCASSSFHGGQETQYFGPGTRLLVL.